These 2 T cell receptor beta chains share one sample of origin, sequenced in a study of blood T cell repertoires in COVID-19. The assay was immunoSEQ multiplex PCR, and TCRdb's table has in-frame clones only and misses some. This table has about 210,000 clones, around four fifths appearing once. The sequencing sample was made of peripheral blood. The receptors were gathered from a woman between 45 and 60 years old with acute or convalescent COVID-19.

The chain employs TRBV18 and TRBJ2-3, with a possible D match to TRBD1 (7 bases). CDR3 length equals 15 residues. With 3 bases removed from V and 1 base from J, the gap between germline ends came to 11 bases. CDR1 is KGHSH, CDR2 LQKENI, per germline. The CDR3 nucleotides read TGTGCCAGCTCACCGGAGGGGGCCGGCACAGATACGCAGTATTTT. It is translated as CASSPEGAGTDTQYF.

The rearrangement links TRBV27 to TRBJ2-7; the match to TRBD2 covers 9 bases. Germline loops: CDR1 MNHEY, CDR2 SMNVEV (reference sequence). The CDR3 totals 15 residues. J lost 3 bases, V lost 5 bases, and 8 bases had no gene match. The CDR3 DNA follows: TGTGCCAGCAGTCGCGGACTAGCGAACCTCTACGAGCAGTACTTC. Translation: CASSRGLANLYEQYF.